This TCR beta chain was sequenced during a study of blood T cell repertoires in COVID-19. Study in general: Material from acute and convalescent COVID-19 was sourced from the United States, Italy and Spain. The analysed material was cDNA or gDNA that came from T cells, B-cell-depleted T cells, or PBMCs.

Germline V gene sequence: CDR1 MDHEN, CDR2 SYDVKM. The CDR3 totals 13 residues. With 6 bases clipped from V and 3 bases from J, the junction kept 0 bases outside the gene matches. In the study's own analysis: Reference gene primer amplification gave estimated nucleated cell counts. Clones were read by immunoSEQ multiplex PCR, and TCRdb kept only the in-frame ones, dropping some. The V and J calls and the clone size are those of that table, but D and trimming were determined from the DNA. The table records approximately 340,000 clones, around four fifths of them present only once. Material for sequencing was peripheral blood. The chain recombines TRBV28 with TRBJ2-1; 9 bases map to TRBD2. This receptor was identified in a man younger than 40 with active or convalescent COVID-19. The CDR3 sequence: CASRTSGYNEQFF. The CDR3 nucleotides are TGTGCCAGCAGGACTAGCGGCTACAATGAGCAGTTCTTC.